This T cell receptor (beta chain) was profiled in a study of T cell responses to AZD1222 COVID-19 vaccine. Study conclusions and caveats: Nearly half of spike-specific TCRs reportedly target variant regions that are unmutated in the B.1.351 and B.1.1.7 variants. Vaccine-related CD4 TCRs covered spike, predominating at 160-218 and 743-854. Most donors were white British and more were female, and clonal diversity was possibly underestimated.

V was clipped by 6 bases and J by 5 bases; unmatched bases: 1. Germline CDR1 reads MDHEN; CDR2 reads SYDVKM. The CDR3 spans 13 residues. Only in-frame clones appear in the TCRdb table, and some are missing; sequencing was by immunoSEQ multiplex PCR. The repertoire holds 100,000 to 150,000 clones, with 75% to 95% as singletons. A word on this clone: Its antigen is currently unknown.

Sequenced here: peripheral blood, sampled on day 0 of AZD1222 vaccination. The chain combines TRBV28 with TRBJ1-5; 10 bases line up with TRBD1. This TCR was sampled from an adult in good health. This CDR3 reads CASRTGGYQPQHF. CDR3 sequence (DNA): TGTGCCAGCAGGACAGGGGGCTATCAGCCCCAGCATTTT.